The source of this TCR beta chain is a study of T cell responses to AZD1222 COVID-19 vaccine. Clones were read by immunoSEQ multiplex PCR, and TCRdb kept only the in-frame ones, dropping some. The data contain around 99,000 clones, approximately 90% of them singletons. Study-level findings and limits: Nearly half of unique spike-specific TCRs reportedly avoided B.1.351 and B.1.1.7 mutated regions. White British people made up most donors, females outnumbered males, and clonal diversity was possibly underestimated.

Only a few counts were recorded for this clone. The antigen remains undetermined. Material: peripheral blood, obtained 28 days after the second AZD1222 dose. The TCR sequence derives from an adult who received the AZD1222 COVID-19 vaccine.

CDR3 in DNA: TGTGCCAGCAGCGGGGGTAACACCGGGGAGCTGTTTTTT. Its protein product is CASSGGNTGELFF. The chain employs TRBV6-5 and TRBJ2-2, with TRBD2 as a possible D gene (6 bases). Germline-derived CDR1 and CDR2 are MNHEY and SVGAGI. The CDR3 has 13 residues. Trimming cost V 6 bases and J 2 bases, with 7 bases left between them.